These 4 T cell receptor beta chains originate from one sample sequenced in a study of blood T cell repertoires in COVID-19. Only in-frame clones appear in the TCRdb table, and some are missing; sequencing was by immunoSEQ multiplex PCR. Altogether hundreds of thousands of clones are present, roughly 85% being singletons, with the ten largest covering almost 1.5%. Input material: peripheral blood. These receptors all stem from a woman in her twenties or thirties with active or convalescent COVID-19.

The CDR3: CASSAEVVPGNTIYF. In DNA, the CDR3 is TGTGCCAGCTCGGCGGAAGTTGTCCCTGGAAACACCATATATTTT. This chain joins TRBV18 and TRBJ1-3, with D unclear. V gave up 6 bases and J gave up 2 bases, with 14 bases separating them. The CDR3 is made up of 15 amino acids. Looked up from germline, CDR1 is KGHSH and CDR2 is LQKENI.

The chain is built from TRBV5-6 and TRBJ1-2; 7 positions agree with TRBD1. This CDR3 region has 15 residues. Germline assignment: CDR1 SGHDT and CDR2 YYEEEE. Trimming at V came to 4 bases and at J to 0 bases, leaving 6 bases not matched to a gene. Written as DNA, the CDR3 is TGTGCCAGCAGCATCCGGGACAGACCTAACTATGGCTACACCTTC. Its protein is CASSIRDRPNYGYTF.

The V and J genes are TRBV19 and TRBJ1-2, with 10 nucleotides matching TRBD1. The CDR3 has 12 amino acids. V lost 4 bases, J lost 11 bases, and 4 bases stayed unmatched. Germline V gives CDR1 LNHDA, CDR2 SQIVND (reference sequence). The CDR3, as DNA: TGTGCCAGTAGTACCCGACAGGGGGCTTACACCTTC. It is translated as CASSTRQGAYTF.

This clone was recorded only once. The chain recombines TRBV7-8 with TRBJ2-5, with TRBD2 identical over 13 bases. The germline V gene has CDR1 SGHVS and CDR2 FQNEAQ. The length of the CDR3 is 16 residues. V shed 5 bases, J shed 4 bases, and the junction held 7 bases outside the gene matches. The CDR3 DNA reads as TGTGCCAGCAGCCCTCCGGGACTAGCGGGACTAGAGACCCAGTACTTC. Translated: CASSPPGLAGLETQYF. The entire variable domain, with the rest obtained from reference TRBV7-8 and TRBJ2-5, is as follows: GAGVSQSPRYKVAKRGQDVALRCDPISGHVSLFWYQQALGQGPEFLTYFQNEAQLDKSGLPSDRFFAERPEGSVSTLKIQRTQQEDSAVYLCASSPPGLAGLETQYFGPGTRLLVL.